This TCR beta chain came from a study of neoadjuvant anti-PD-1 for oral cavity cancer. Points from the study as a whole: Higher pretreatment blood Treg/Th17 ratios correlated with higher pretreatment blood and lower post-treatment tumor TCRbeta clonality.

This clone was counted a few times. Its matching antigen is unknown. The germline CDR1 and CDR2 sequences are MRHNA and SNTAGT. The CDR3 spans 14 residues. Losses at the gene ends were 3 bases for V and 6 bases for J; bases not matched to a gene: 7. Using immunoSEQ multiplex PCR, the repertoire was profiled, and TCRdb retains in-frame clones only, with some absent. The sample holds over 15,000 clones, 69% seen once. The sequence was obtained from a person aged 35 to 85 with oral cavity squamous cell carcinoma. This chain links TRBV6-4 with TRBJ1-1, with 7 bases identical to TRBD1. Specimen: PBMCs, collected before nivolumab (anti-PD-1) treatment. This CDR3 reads CASSESAGGSEAFF. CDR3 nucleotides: TGTGCCAGCAGTGAGAGCGCAGGGGGATCTGAAGCTTTCTTT.